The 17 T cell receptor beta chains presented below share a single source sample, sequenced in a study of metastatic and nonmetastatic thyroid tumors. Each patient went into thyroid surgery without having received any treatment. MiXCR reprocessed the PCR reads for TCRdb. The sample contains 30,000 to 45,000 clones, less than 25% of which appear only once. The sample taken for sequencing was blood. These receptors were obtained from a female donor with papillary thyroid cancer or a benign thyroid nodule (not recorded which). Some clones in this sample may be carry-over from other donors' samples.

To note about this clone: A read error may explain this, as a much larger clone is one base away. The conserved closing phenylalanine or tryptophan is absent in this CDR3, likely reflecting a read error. CDR3 sequence reads: CASRTDAAGELFL. The CDR3 nucleotides are TGTGCCAGCAGGACCGACGCCGCCGGGGAGCTGTTTCTT. This chain uses TRBV5-8 with TRBJ2-2; no reliable D call. Looked up from germline, CDR1 is SGHTS and CDR2 is YDEGEE. Trimming removed 5 bases at V and 6 bases at J, with 11 bases between. The CDR3 has 13 amino acids.

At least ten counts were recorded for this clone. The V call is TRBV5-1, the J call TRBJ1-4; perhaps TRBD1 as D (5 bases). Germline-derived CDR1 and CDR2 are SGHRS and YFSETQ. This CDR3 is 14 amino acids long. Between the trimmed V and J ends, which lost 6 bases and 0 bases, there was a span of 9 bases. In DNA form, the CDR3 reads TGCGCCAGCACCAGGGAAGCAACTAATGAAAAACTGTTTTTT. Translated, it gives CASTREATNEKLFF.

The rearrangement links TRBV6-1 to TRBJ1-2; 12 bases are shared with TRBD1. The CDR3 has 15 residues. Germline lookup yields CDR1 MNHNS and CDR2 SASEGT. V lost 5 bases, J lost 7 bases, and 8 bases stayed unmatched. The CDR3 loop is CASSSGTGGAGGYTF. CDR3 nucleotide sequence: TGTGCCAGCAGTTCCGGGACAGGGGGCGCGGGTGGCTACACCTTC.

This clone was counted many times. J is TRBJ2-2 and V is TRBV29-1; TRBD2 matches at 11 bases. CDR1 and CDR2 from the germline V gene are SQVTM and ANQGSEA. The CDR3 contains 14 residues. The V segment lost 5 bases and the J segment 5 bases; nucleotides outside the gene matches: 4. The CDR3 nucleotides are TGCAGCGTTACTAGCGGGAGCGGGACCGGGGAGCTGTTTTTT. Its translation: CSVTSGSGTGELFF.

The CDR3 bases are TGCAGTGACCCGGAGATAGACTACGAGCAGTACTTC. Its translation: CSDPEIDYEQYF. The chain uses TRBV20-1 and TRBJ2-7; D gene uncertain. The V end lost 7 bases, the J end lost 3 bases, and 13 bases lay between the germline ends. Per germline, CDR1 DFQATT and CDR2 SNEGSKA (reference sequence). The CDR3 runs 12 residues.

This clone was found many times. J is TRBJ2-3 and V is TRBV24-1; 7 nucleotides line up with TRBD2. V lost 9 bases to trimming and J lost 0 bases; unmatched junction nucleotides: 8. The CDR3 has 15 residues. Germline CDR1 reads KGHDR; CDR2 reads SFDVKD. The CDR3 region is CATGGDEGSTDTQYF. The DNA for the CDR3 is TGTGCCACCGGGGGGGACGAGGGCAGCACAGATACGCAGTATTTT.

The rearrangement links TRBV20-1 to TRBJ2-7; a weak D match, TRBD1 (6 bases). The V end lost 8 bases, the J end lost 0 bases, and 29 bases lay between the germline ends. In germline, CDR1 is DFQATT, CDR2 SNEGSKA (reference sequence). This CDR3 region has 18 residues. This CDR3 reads CSPGVGRSPMSSSYEQYF. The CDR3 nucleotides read TGCAGTCCAGGGGTGGGACGGAGCCCAATGAGCAGCTCCTACGAGCAGTACTTC.

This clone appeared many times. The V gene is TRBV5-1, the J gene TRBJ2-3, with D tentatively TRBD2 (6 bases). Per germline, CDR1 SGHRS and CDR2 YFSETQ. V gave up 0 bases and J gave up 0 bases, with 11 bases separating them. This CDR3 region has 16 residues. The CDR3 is CASSLEGGVSTDTQYF. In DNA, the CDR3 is TGCGCCAGCAGCTTGGAAGGCGGGGTGAGCACAGATACGCAGTATTTT.

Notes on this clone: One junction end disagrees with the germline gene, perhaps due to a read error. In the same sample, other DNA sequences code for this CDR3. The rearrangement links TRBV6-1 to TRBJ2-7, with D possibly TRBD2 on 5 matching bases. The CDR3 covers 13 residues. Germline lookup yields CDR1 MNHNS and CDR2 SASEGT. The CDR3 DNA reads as TGTGCCAGCTCCCTAGCTGGTTCCTACGAACAGTACTTC. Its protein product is CASSLAGSYEQYF.

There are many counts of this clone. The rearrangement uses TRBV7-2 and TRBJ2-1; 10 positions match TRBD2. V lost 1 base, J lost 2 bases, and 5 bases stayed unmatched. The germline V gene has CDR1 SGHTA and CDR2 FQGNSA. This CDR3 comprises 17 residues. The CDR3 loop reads CASSLGTSGGAYNEQFF. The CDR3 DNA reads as TGTGCCAGCAGCTTAGGGACTAGCGGAGGAGCCTACAATGAGCAGTTCTTC.

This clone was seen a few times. Here the CDR3 reads CASSLVAGTGGELFF. The CDR3 DNA follows: TGCGCCAGCAGCTTGGTGGCAGGGACTGGCGGGGAGCTGTTTTTT. The rearrangement uses TRBV5-1 and TRBJ2-2; TRBD2 is a possible D gene (6 bases). The V gene's germline CDR1 is SGHRS and CDR2 YFSETQ. The V gene lost 0 bases and the J gene lost 7 bases, with 13 bases spanning the gap. CDR3 length: 15 amino acids.

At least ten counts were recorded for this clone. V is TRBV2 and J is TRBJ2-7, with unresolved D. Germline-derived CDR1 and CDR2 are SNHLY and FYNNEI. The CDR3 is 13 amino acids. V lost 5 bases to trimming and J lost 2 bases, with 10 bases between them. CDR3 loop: CASSKQYPYEQYF. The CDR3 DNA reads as TGTGCCAGCAGTAAACAGTATCCCTACGAGCAGTACTTC.

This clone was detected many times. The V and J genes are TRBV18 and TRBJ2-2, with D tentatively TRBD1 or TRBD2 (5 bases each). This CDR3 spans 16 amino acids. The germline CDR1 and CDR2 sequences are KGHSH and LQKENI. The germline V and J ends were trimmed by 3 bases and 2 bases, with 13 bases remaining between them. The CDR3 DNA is TGTGCCAGCTCACCCCGGGATAGGGGCAACACCGGGGAGCTGTTTTTT. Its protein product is CASSPRDRGNTGELFF.

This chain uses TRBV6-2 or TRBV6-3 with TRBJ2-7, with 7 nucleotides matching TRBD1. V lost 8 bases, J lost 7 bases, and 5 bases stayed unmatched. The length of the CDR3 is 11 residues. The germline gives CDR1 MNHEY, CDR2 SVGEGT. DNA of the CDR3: TGTGCCAGCGGGGGACAGCGAGAGCAGTACTTC. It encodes CASGGQREQYF.

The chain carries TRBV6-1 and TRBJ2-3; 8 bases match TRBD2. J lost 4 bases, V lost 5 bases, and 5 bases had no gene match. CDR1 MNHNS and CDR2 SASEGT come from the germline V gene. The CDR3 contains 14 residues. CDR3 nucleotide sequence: TGTGCCAGCAGTAAGGGACTAGATCCAGATACGCAGTATTTT. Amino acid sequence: CASSKGLDPDTQYF.

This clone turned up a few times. CDR3 coding DNA: TGTGCCAGCAGTGAAGGGACAGGGGGCCTCTGGGGAGATACGCAGTATTTT. Encoded protein: CASSEGTGGLWGDTQYF. The gene calls are TRBV6-1 and TRBJ2-3, with TRBD1 matching over 11 bases. V shed 1 base and J 5 bases; nucleotides not matched to a gene: 8. CDR1 MNHNS and CDR2 SASEGT come from the germline V gene. The CDR3 covers 17 residues.

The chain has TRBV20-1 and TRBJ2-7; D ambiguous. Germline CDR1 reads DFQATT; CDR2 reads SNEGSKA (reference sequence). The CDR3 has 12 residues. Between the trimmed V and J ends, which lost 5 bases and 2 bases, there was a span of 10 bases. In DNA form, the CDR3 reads TGCAGTGCTGGGCGCGAGGCCTACGAGCAGTACTTC. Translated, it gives CSAGREAYEQYF.